These 21 T cell receptor beta chains came from one sample sequenced in a study of blood T cell repertoires in COVID-19. The assay was immunoSEQ multiplex PCR, and TCRdb's table has in-frame clones only and misses some. The sample lists tens of thousands of clones; about 80% were seen once. Sequencing was performed on peripheral blood. All receptors come from a human donor in a cohort sampled during active COVID-19.

The genes are TRBV4-3 and TRBJ1-1; TRBD1 is a possible D gene (5 bases). CDR3 length: 13 residues. Trimming left V 1 base short and J 5 bases short, with 8 bases between. Germline assignment: CDR1 LGHNA and CDR2 YSLEER. This CDR3 is CASSQADSTEAFF. The DNA of the CDR3 is TGCGCCAGCAGCCAAGCTGACAGTACTGAAGCTTTCTTT.

The chain is built from TRBV12-3 or TRBV12-4 and TRBJ1-1, with unresolved D. V was shortened by 3 bases and J by 8 bases, with 13 bases between the two germline ends. There are 13 residues in the CDR3. The CDR3 spells CASSFFSGVEAFF. CDR3 DNA: TGTGCCAGCAGTTTTTTTTCGGGAGTAGAAGCTTTCTTT.

This chain links TRBV28 with TRBJ2-7; D is possibly TRBD2 (5 bases). In germline, CDR1 is MDHEN, CDR2 SYDVKM. Between the trimmed V and J ends, which lost 10 bases and 6 bases, there was a span of 13 bases. The CDR3 covers 11 residues. CDR3 loop: CATFLGSEQYF. The CDR3, as DNA: TGTGCCACCTTCTTGGGGAGCGAGCAGTACTTC.

This rearrangement joins TRBV9 to TRBJ1-1; 8 nucleotides match TRBD1. Germline-derived CDR1 and CDR2 are SGDLS and YYNGEE. The CDR3 is 15 amino acids. V shed 6 bases and J 3 bases; nucleotides not matched to a gene: 10. The CDR3 protein is CASNRQGTGDTEAFF. The CDR3 DNA reads TGTGCCAGCAACAGACAGGGGACGGGGGACACTGAAGCTTTCTTT.

CDR3 in DNA: TGTGCGAGGTCGTTGGCGGGAGGGGACACCGGGGAGCTGTTTTTT. Its protein is CARSLAGGDTGELFF. The rearrangement joins TRBV7-9 to TRBJ2-2, with TRBD2 identical over 9 bases. Germline CDR1 SEHNR, CDR2 FQNEAQ (reference sequence). CDR3 length: 15 residues.

The chain links TRBV9 to TRBJ2-2; TRBD2 matches at 11 bases. The CDR3 contains 17 residues. Germline V gene sequence: CDR1 SGDLS, CDR2 YYNGEE. Trimming cost V 4 bases and J 1 base; bases outside gene matches: 6. The CDR3 spells CASSPNLAGGNTGELFF. The CDR3 nucleotides read TGTGCCAGCAGCCCAAATCTAGCGGGGGGGAACACCGGGGAGCTGTTTTTT.

This chain connects TRBV9 to TRBJ2-6; 8 nucleotides line up with TRBD1. This CDR3 is 19 amino acids long. Germline assignment: CDR1 SGDLS and CDR2 YYNGEE. Trimming took 3 bases from V and 4 from J; bases not matched to a gene: 15. The CDR3 nucleotides are TGTGCCAGCAGCGACAACACAGGGGGTAGGCTAATAGGGGCCAACGTCCTGACTTTC. This translates into CASSDNTGGRLIGANVLTF.

CDR3 coding DNA: TGTGCCTGGAGTGTACTCGGCTACATAGGGGGCGCAGACATTTCCTACGAGCAGTACTTC. As protein: CAWSVLGYIGGADISYEQYF. The chain links TRBV30 to TRBJ2-7; 7 nucleotides align to TRBD1. V trimming: 0 bases; J trimming: 1 base; junction bases outside the gene matches: 21. CDR1 GTSNPN and CDR2 SVGIG come from the germline V gene (reference sequence). The CDR3 runs 20 residues.

This chain connects TRBV27 to TRBJ1-2; the D is unclear. V was trimmed by 3 bases and J by 2 bases, leaving 7 bases between them. This CDR3 spans 13 amino acids. Germline lookup yields CDR1 MNHEY and CDR2 SMNVEV (reference sequence). CDR3 DNA sequence: TGTGCCAGCAGTTTGGGCCAGAACTATGGCTACACCTTC. Encoded protein: CASSLGQNYGYTF.

The chain recombines TRBV14 with TRBJ2-1; tentative D call: TRBD2 (7 bases). The germline CDR1 and CDR2 sequences are SGHDN and FVKESK. V lost 4 bases, J lost 9 bases, and 13 bases lay in between. The CDR3 length is 13 residues. In DNA, the CDR3 is TGTGCCAGCAGCCCGTACAGGGAGGGTGAGCAGTTCTTC. Its translation: CASSPYREGEQFF.

V usage is TRBV14 and J usage is TRBJ2-5; no reliable D call. Trimming left V 4 bases short and J 5 bases short, with 14 bases between. Germline V gene lookup returns CDR1 SGHDN and CDR2 FVKESK. This CDR3 is built from 14 residues. CDR3 coding DNA: TGTGCCAGCAGCCGTCAGATTGGTTGGGAGACCCAGTACTTC. Translating it yields CASSRQIGWETQYF. Filled out from reference TRBV14 and TRBJ2-5, the complete variable domain reads EAGVTQFPSHSVIEKGQTVTLRCDPISGHDNLYWYRRVMGKEIKFLLHFVKESKQDESGMPNNRFLAERTGGTYSTLKVQPAELEDSGVYFCASSRQIGWETQYFGPGTRLLVL.

The rearrangement joins TRBV19 to TRBJ2-4; the D gene is possibly TRBD1 (5 bases). Germline loops: CDR1 LNHDA, CDR2 SQIVND (reference sequence). V dropped 1 base and J dropped 4 bases, with 5 bases sitting between them. The CDR3 totals 13 residues. DNA of the CDR3: TGTGCCAGTAGTATAGGACAGAAAAACATTCAGTACTTC. It yields the protein CASSIGQKNIQYF.

V and J are TRBV5-4 and TRBJ1-2, with D possibly matching TRBD1 (6 bases). The V gene lost 4 bases and the J gene lost 6 bases, with 16 bases spanning the gap. The CDR3 contains 14 residues. Germline CDR1 reads SGHNT; CDR2 reads YYREEE (reference sequence). The CDR3 DNA reads TGTGCCAGCAGCCGGGGGGGCGTACGGGATGGCTACACCTTC. It translates to CASSRGGVRDGYTF.

This rearrangement joins TRBV6-2 or TRBV6-3 to TRBJ2-1; 9 bases agree with TRBD2. The CDR3 runs 12 residues. V gave up 0 bases and J gave up 12 bases; unmatched junction bases: 0. Germline V gives CDR1 MNHEY, CDR2 SVGEGT. CDR3 sequence reads: CASSYSREGQFF. DNA of the CDR3: TGTGCCAGCAGTTACTCGCGGGAGGGGCAGTTCTTC.

The rearrangement uses TRBV27 and TRBJ2-5, with 13 bases fitting TRBD2. V was clipped by 5 bases and J by 11 bases; unmatched bases: 2. Germline V gene sequence: CDR1 MNHEY, CDR2 SMNVEV (reference sequence). CDR3 length: 12 amino acids. This chain's CDR3 is CASSGTSGAQYF. The CDR3 bases are TGTGCCAGCAGTGGGACTAGCGGGGCTCAGTACTTC.

This chain joins TRBV5-1 and TRBJ1-6, with 8 bases matching TRBD1. V lost 4 bases to trimming and J lost 8 bases; unmatched junction nucleotides: 14. CDR1 and CDR2 (germline): SGHRS, YFSETQ. This CDR3 spans 17 amino acids. CDR3 sequence reads: CASSILATGGQDSPLHF. For the CDR3, the DNA is TGCGCCAGCAGCATCTTGGCTACAGGGGGGCAGGATTCACCCCTCCACTTT.

This chain links TRBV2 with TRBJ1-4, with 9 positions matching TRBD1. Unmatched junction bases numbered 6, after V lost 5 bases and J lost 8 bases. CDR1 and CDR2 from the germline V gene are SNHLY and FYNNEI. The CDR3 sequence is 14 residues long. The CDR3 bases are TGTGCCAGCAGTCTACAGGGGGCGCGGGAAAAACTGTTTTTT. It translates to CASSLQGAREKLFF.

The gene calls are TRBV19 and TRBJ1-5; TRBD1 matches at 8 bases. V was pared by 3 bases and J by 0 bases, with 4 bases of the junction left unmatched. The CDR3 covers 16 residues. Germline lookup yields CDR1 LNHDA and CDR2 SQIVND (reference sequence). The CDR3 loop is CASSITQGGSNQPQHF. The CDR3 region has the DNA TGTGCCAGTAGTATCACACAGGGGGGTAGCAATCAGCCCCAGCATTTT.

The chain carries TRBV5-5 and TRBJ2-7; D unclear. The CDR3 contains 15 residues. Trimming took 3 bases from V and 4 from J, leaving 17 bases between them. Germline V gene data show CDR1 as SGHKS and CDR2 as YYEKEE (reference sequence). Written as DNA, the CDR3 is TGTGCCAGCAGCTGGCCCCCTGGCAGTGAATACGAGCAGTACTTC. Its translation is CASSWPPGSEYEQYF.

The rearrangement links TRBV5-1 to TRBJ1-2; TRBD1 matches at 7 bases. The trim removed 0 bases at V and 6 bases at J, leaving 5 bases unmatched. The CDR3 is made up of 14 amino acids. Germline CDR1 reads SGHRS; CDR2 reads YFSETQ. CDR3 DNA: TGCGCCAGCAGCTTGGGACAGGGAATAAATGGCTACACCTTC. It specifies CASSLGQGINGYTF.

This chain uses TRBV3-1 (or the pseudogene TRBV3-2) with TRBJ2-7, with D uncertain. Per the germline V gene, CDR1 is LGHDT and CDR2 is YNNKEL (reference sequence). The CDR3 extends over 12 amino acids. V was trimmed by 4 bases and J by 4 bases, leaving 8 bases between them. This CDR3 reads CASSLGLYEQYF. The CDR3 bases are TGTGCCAGCAGCCTGGGCCTTTACGAGCAGTACTTC.